The 32 T cell receptor beta chains given below trace back to one sample, sequenced in a study of regulatory T cells in long-lasting Graves disease. Time point given: newly diagnosed GD, antithyroid drugs for less than 3 months. Extracted PBMC RNA gave rise to the TCR library. CDR3-region Arm-PCR and iRepertoire HTBI primers produced the TCR beta libraries. TCRdb processed the multiplex PCR reads anew with MiXCR; each CDR3 protein has one entry. The sample consists of some 350,000 distinct CDR3 sequences, 16% of them appearing once. This same sample was also part of a study on T cells in Graves' hyperthyroidism and ophthalmopathy.

Specimen: peripheral blood mononuclear cells (PBMCs), collected at new diagnosis, from a patient treated with antithyroid drugs. These TCRs come from a woman under 30 with Graves disease.

A single count supports this clonotype. A clone one base away is much larger, so this may be a read error. This sequence joins TRBV6-2 or TRBV6-3 and TRBJ1-1; maybe TRBD1 (5 bases). This CDR3 has 14 amino acids. Trimming left V 5 bases short and J 2 bases short, with 12 bases between. The germline CDR1 and CDR2 sequences are MNHEY and SVGEGT. The CDR3 spells CASSHLRDNTEAFF. For the CDR3, the DNA is TGTGCCAGCAGTCACCTCAGGGATAACACTGAAGCTTTCTTT.

This clonotype was seen many times. The gene calls are TRBV20-1 and TRBJ2-7, with a tentative D call TRBD2 (6 bases). Between the trimmed V and J ends, which lost 3 bases and 3 bases, there was a span of 15 bases. Looked up from germline, CDR1 is DFQATT and CDR2 is SNEGSKA (reference sequence). The CDR3 covers 14 residues. The CDR3 loop is CSASLRLGSYEQYF. The CDR3 coding sequence is TGCAGTGCTAGCCTGAGACTAGGGAGCTACGAGCAGTACTTC.

In its sample, this clonotype was seen many times. The genes are TRBV20-1 and TRBJ2-7; D unresolved. Trimming took off 2 bases at V and 3 bases at J, with 17 bases between the two ends. Germline assignment: CDR1 DFQATT and CDR2 SNEGSKA (reference sequence). CDR3 length equals 15 residues. CDR3 DNA sequence: TGCAGTGCTAGAAATTCTCTTATTTCTAACTACGAGCAGTACTTC. As protein: CSARNSLISNYEQYF.

This clonotype was observed many times. V gene TRBV4-1 combines with J gene TRBJ2-3, with 9 bases matching TRBD2. This CDR3 spans 18 amino acids. The V gene end was trimmed by 0 bases and the J gene end by 2 bases; junction bases not matched to a gene: 9. Per germline, CDR1 MGHRA and CDR2 YSYEKL. CDR3 bases: TGCGCCAGCAGCCAAGATTTGGGCGGGAGGGGCGACACAGATACGCAGTATTTT. This encodes CASSQDLGGRGDTDTQYF.

This clonotype was detected many times. The genes are TRBV20-1 and TRBJ2-1, with D perhaps matching TRBD1 or TRBD2 (5 bases each). The CDR3 has 14 amino acids. V was pared by 0 bases and J by 4 bases, with 10 bases between. Germline V lookup: CDR1 DFQATT, CDR2 SNEGSKA (reference sequence). This chain's CDR3 is CSARDGTQYNEQFF. DNA for the CDR3: TGCAGTGCTAGAGATGGGACCCAGTACAATGAGCAGTTCTTC.

This clonotype appeared once. The chain joins TRBV5-1 to TRBJ2-7; 15 nucleotides line up with TRBD2. Looked up from germline, CDR1 is SGHRS and CDR2 is YFSETQ. The CDR3 totals 17 residues. After removal of 1 base from V and 2 bases from J, the junction contained 4 bases not matched to a gene. The CDR3 DNA reads as TGCGCCAGCAGCTTGCGGACTAGCGGGAGGGTGGCCTACGAGCAGTACTTC. This sequence encodes CASSLRTSGRVAYEQYF.

The V and J genes are TRBV7-3 and TRBJ2-3, with D uncertain. Germline-derived CDR1 and CDR2 are SGHTA and FQGTGA. The germline V and J ends were trimmed by 1 base and 3 bases, with 8 bases remaining between them. This CDR3 has 14 amino acids. This chain's CDR3 is CASSLIVGTDTQYF. In DNA, the CDR3 is TGTGCCAGCAGCTTAATTGTCGGTACAGATACGCAGTATTTT.

The chain uses TRBV29-1 and TRBJ1-3; no clear D gene. The CDR3 sequence is 12 residues long. Trimming removed 5 bases at V and 4 bases at J, with 9 bases between. Germline lookup yields CDR1 SQVTM and CDR2 ANQGSEA. CDR3 region: CSVRASGNTIYF. The CDR3 bases are TGCAGCGTTAGGGCCTCCGGAAACACCATATATTTT. The complete variable domain, with remaining parts taken from reference TRBV29-1 and TRBJ1-3, reads SAVISQKPSRDICQRGTSLTIQCQVDSQVTMMFWYRQQPGQSLTLIATANQGSEATYESGFVIDKFPISRPNLTFSTLTVSNMSPEDSSIYLCSVRASGNTIYFGEGSWLTVV.

About this clonotype: A junction boundary mismatches the germline segment, possibly from a read error. The chain uses TRBV7-8 and TRBJ1-1; 8 bases agree with TRBD1. This CDR3 has 14 amino acids. The V gene's germline CDR1 is SGHVS and CDR2 FQNEAQ. CDR3 nucleotides: TGTGCCAGCAGCCTAGCAACAGGGGGGATAGAAGCTTTCTTT. Protein: CASSLATGGIEAFF.

This clonotype has ten or more counts. The chain combines TRBV18 with TRBJ2-7; D not certain. Germline assignment: CDR1 KGHSH and CDR2 LQKENI. V lost 6 bases and J lost 6, with 12 bases in between. The CDR3 has 12 amino acids. As DNA, the CDR3 is TGTGCCAGCTCGGACCTCTCGTTCGAGCAGTACTTC. Translating gives CASSDLSFEQYF.

This clonotype was picked up many times. This chain uses TRBV9 with TRBJ2-3; 10 bases map to TRBD2. V lost 2 bases to trimming and J lost 1 base; unmatched junction nucleotides: 4. The V gene's germline CDR1 is SGDLS and CDR2 YYNGEE. CDR3 length: 16 residues. The CDR3 region has the DNA TGTGCCAGCAGCGTCAGAAGCGGGAGGGGCACAGATACGCAGTATTTT. It yields the protein CASSVRSGRGTDTQYF. Full variable domain (remainder filled in from reference TRBV9 and TRBJ2-3): DSGVTQTPKHLITATGQRVTLRCSPRSGDLSVYWYQQSLDQGLQFLIQYYNGEERAKGNILERFSAQQFPDLHSELNLSSLELGDSALYFCASSVRSGRGTDTQYFGPGTRLTVL.

This clonotype has a count of ten or more. This chain joins TRBV7-2 and TRBJ2-3, with TRBD2 identical over 7 bases. Trimming took 1 base from V and 2 from J; bases not matched to a gene: 3. The CDR3 is 15 amino acids. The V gene's germline CDR1 is SGHTA and CDR2 FQGNSA. This CDR3 is CASSLGGLNTDTQYF. CDR3 DNA sequence: TGTGCCAGCAGCTTAGGGGGACTAAACACAGATACGCAGTATTTT.

Ten or more counts support this clonotype. V and J are TRBV6-1 and TRBJ2-7, with a tentative D call TRBD1 (6 bases). The CDR3 loop spans 12 amino acids. Trimming shortened V by 6 bases and J by 6 bases, and 12 bases separated the two germline ends. The V gene's germline CDR1 is MNHNS and CDR2 SASEGT. Written as DNA, the CDR3 is TGTGCCAGCAGCTCTTTCAGGGGCGAGCAGTACTTC. Translating it yields CASSSFRGEQYF.

In this sample, this clonotype turned up many times. The chain employs TRBV20-1 and TRBJ1-1; D may be TRBD1 (6 bases). Trimming pared 5 bases from V and 3 bases from J, leaving 10 bases between. Germline assignment: CDR1 DFQATT and CDR2 SNEGSKA (reference sequence). The CDR3 covers 12 residues. DNA for the CDR3: TGCAGTGCTCACAGGGAGTACACTGAAGCTTTCTTT. Amino acid sequence: CSAHREYTEAFF.

The sample holds a few counts of this clonotype. A read error may explain this, as a much larger clone is one base away. The chain recombines TRBV30 with TRBJ2-5; the D gene is possibly TRBD1 (6 bases). CDR1 GTSNPN and CDR2 SVGIG come from the germline V gene (reference sequence). The ends were cut back, 1 base at V and 5 bases at J, with 17 bases in the middle. This CDR3 has 15 residues. CDR3 nucleotides: TGTGCCTGGAGTGGGGCTAGCAGGGGTTCGGAGACCCAGTACTTC. Protein sequence: CAWSGASRGSETQYF. The whole variable domain, remainder taken from reference TRBV30 and TRBJ2-5, is SQTIHQWPATLVQPVGSPLSLECTVEGTSNPNLYWYRQAAGRGLQLLFYSVGIGQISSEVPQNLSASRPQDRQFILSSKKLLLSDSGFYLCAWSGASRGSETQYFGPGTRLLVL.

This CDR3 reads CAGGTEAFF. CDR3 DNA sequence: TGTGCCGGGGGGACTGAAGCTTTCTTT. The rearrangement links TRBV7-9 to TRBJ1-1, with D possibly TRBD1 on 5 matching bases. CDR1 and CDR2 (germline): SEHNR, FQNEAQ (reference sequence). The CDR3 runs 9 residues. V shed 11 bases and J shed 5 bases, with 6 bases lying between them.

This clonotype has just a few counts. This chain uses TRBV7-8 with TRBJ1-5; tentative D call: TRBD1 (6 bases). The V and J ends lost 8 bases and 1 base respectively, with 15 bases between them. This CDR3 comprises 15 residues. CDR1 and CDR2 (germline): SGHVS, FQNEAQ. CDR3 sequence: CASSSRGGSNQPQHF. Written as DNA, the CDR3 is TGTGCCAGCTCGAGTAGAGGGGGAAGCAATCAGCCCCAGCATTTT.

This clonotype was picked up many times. This rearrangement joins TRBV11-2 to TRBJ2-1; D gene unclear. CDR1 is SGHAT and CDR2 is FQNNGV in the germline V gene. V was cut by 6 bases and J by 1 base, with 16 bases left in between. The CDR3 is made up of 16 amino acids. CDR3 coding DNA: TGTGCCAGCAGTCCTCCCGAGACCATATCCTACAATGAGCAGTTCTTC. Protein: CASSPPETISYNEQFF.

This clonotype was found a few times. The chain uses TRBV5-1 and TRBJ2-2; 9 bases map to TRBD1. The trim removed 7 bases at V and 6 bases at J, leaving 10 bases unmatched. This CDR3 has 15 residues. Germline CDR1 reads SGHRS; CDR2 reads YFSETQ. CDR3 residues: CASWGTGSSPGELFF. The CDR3 DNA is TGCGCCAGCTGGGGGACAGGGTCCTCCCCCGGGGAGCTGTTTTTT.

This clonotype was seen many times. The chain joins TRBV3-1 to TRBJ1-1; D not resolved. Germline V gene lookup returns CDR1 LGHDT and CDR2 YNNKEL (reference sequence). The CDR3 covers 15 residues. Trimming removed 4 bases from V and 1 base from J, with 13 bases in between. The CDR3 loop is CASSPVRHKNTEAFF. CDR3 DNA: TGTGCCAGCAGCCCTGTTCGACATAAGAACACTGAAGCTTTCTTT.

The chain uses TRBV2 and TRBJ1-5, with D hard to call. Trimming left V 6 bases short and J 2 bases short, with 14 bases between. CDR3 length equals 15 residues. Germline V gives CDR1 SNHLY, CDR2 FYNNEI. As DNA, the CDR3 is TGTGCCAGCAGCTTAGGCCGTATGGGCAATCAGCCCCAGCATTTT. Translating it yields CASSLGRMGNQPQHF. Complete variable domain (other parts from reference TRBV2 and TRBJ1-5): EPEVTQTPSHQVTQMGQEVILRCVPISNHLYFYWYRQILGQKVEFLVSFYNNEISEKSEIFDDQFSVERPDGSNFTLKIRSTKLEDSAMYFCASSLGRMGNQPQHFGDGTRLSIL.

This clonotype was picked up many times. The rearrangement joins TRBV20-1 to TRBJ2-1; TRBD2 aligns across 14 bases. The CDR3 sequence is 15 residues long. Looked up from germline, CDR1 is DFQATT and CDR2 is SNEGSKA (reference sequence). Losses at the gene ends were 1 base for V and 5 bases for J; bases not matched to a gene: 1. The CDR3 region is CSARGLAGGNNEQFF. The CDR3 nucleotides are TGCAGTGCTAGAGGACTAGCGGGAGGGAACAATGAGCAGTTCTTC.

As regards this clonotype: A read error may explain this, as a much larger clone is one base away. The chain combines TRBV6-4 with TRBJ2-1; 7 nucleotides match TRBD2. The CDR3 contains 15 residues. The germline gives CDR1 MRHNA, CDR2 SNTAGT. The CDR3 bases are TGTGCCAGCAGTCTGATCGGACTAGGTCACAATGGGCAGTTCTTC. Its protein product is CASSLIGLGHNGQFF.

This clonotype was recorded a few times. The chain links TRBV11-2 to TRBJ2-2; D may be TRBD2 (5 bases). The CDR3 loop spans 14 amino acids. V lost 0 bases and J 8 bases, leaving 10 bases between the germline ends. In germline, CDR1 is SGHAT, CDR2 FQNNGV. The CDR3: CASSLDPRGGELFF. CDR3 DNA sequence: TGTGCCAGCAGCTTAGATCCTCGGGGAGGGGAGCTGTTTTTT.

This clonotype was observed a few times. The V and J genes are TRBV10-3 and TRBJ1-5, with 9 bases lining up with TRBD1. J lost 3 bases, V lost 10 bases, and 4 bases had no gene match. The germline gives CDR1 ENHRY, CDR2 SYGVKD. CDR3 length equals 13 residues. DNA of the CDR3: TGTGCCACGGGACAGGGAATCAATCAGCCCCAGCATTTT. Encoded protein: CATGQGINQPQHF.

This clonotype was observed many times. The chain couples TRBV7-3 to TRBJ2-2; 9 nucleotides match TRBD2. The J segment lost 6 bases and the V segment lost 5 bases, leaving 7 bases of the junction unmatched. CDR3 length: 15 amino acids. Germline V CDR1 and CDR2: SGHTA, FQGTGA. CDR3 coding DNA: TGTGCCAGCAGCATTAGCGGGAGTACACCCGGGGAGCTGTTTTTT. This gives the protein CASSISGSTPGELFF.

V gene TRBV11-2 combines with J gene TRBJ2-2; 8 bases align to TRBD1. V shed 5 bases and J 1 base; nucleotides not matched to a gene: 9. The V gene's germline CDR1 is SGHAT and CDR2 FQNNGV. This CDR3 contains 17 residues. The CDR3 DNA reads TGTGCCAGCAGCCGCCGGACAGGGTTCCTGAACACCGGGGAGCTGTTTTTT. Encoded protein: CASSRRTGFLNTGELFF.

The sample holds a few counts of this clonotype. The chain couples TRBV28 to TRBJ1-1, with a possible D match to TRBD1 (6 bases). This CDR3 is built from 18 residues. CDR1 MDHEN and CDR2 SYDVKM come from the germline V gene. The germline V and J ends were trimmed by 5 bases and 5 bases, with 27 bases remaining between them. The DNA for the CDR3 is TGTGCCAGCAGTGCTTTATTGGGGGCGAGGGGGGGAGAAACTGAAGCTTTCTTT. Its translation: CASSALLGARGGETEAFF.

As regards this clonotype: Only one base separates this from a far larger clonotype, so it likely reflects a read error. The CDR3 does not close with the conserved phenylalanine or tryptophan, likely indicating a read error. This rearrangement joins TRBV11-2 to TRBJ2-1; D possibly uses TRBD1 or TRBD2 (5 bases each). Germline lookup yields CDR1 SGHAT and CDR2 FQNNGV. This CDR3 has 12 residues. V was clipped by 8 bases and J by 1 base, with 6 bases between them. In DNA, the CDR3 is TGTGCCAGCGGGGGATCCTACAATGAGCAGTTCTCC. Translation: CASGGSYNEQFS.

This clonotype was seen repeatedly, ten times or more. This sequence joins TRBV18 and TRBJ1-2; D is ambiguous. Germline V gene data show CDR1 as KGHSH and CDR2 as LQKENI. The ends were cut back, 5 bases at V and 1 base at J, with 14 bases in the middle. The CDR3 length is 15 residues. DNA for the CDR3: TGTGCCAGCTCATTCCGGGTTGTAGATAACTATGGCTACACCTTC. It yields the protein CASSFRVVDNYGYTF.

Concerning this clonotype itself: As the CDR3 is not closed by the conserved phenylalanine or tryptophan, this likely results from a read error. The rearrangement uses TRBV6-1 and TRBJ1-6; maybe TRBD1 (6 bases). V lost 5 bases to trimming and J lost 1 base, with 24 bases between them. The V gene's germline CDR1 is MNHNS and CDR2 SASEGT. This CDR3 is 20 amino acids long. CDR3 amino acids: CASSTQGSKNEASYNSPLHS. The CDR3 DNA sequence: TGTGCCAGCAGTACACAGGGTTCCAAAAATGAAGCGTCCTATAATTCACCCCTCCACTCT.

This clonotype has ten or more counts. The chain couples TRBV7-9 to TRBJ2-1, with 15 bases matching TRBD2. The CDR3 is made up of 17 amino acids. CDR1 and CDR2 from the germline V gene are SEHNR and FQNEAQ (reference sequence). With 6 bases clipped from V and 2 bases from J, the junction kept 5 bases outside the gene matches. Here the CDR3 reads CASRGLAGGLTYNEQFF. The CDR3 nucleotides read TGTGCCAGCAGGGGACTAGCGGGAGGACTCACCTACAATGAGCAGTTCTTC.